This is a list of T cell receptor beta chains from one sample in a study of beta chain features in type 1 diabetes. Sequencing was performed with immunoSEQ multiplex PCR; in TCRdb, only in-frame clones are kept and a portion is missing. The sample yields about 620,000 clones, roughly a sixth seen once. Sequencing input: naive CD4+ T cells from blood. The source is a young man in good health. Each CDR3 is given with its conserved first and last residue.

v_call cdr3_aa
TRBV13 CASAQDRVYGYTF
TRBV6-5 CASRPGGSTKNIQYF
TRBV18 CASSPDGSSGNTIYF
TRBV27 CASSLSPGTGSTEAFF
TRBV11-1 CASSLFRGLGVGNEQFF
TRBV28 CASSLGQGARQPQHF
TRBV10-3 CAISVDRMNTEAFF
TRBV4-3 CASSQGSKAGELFF
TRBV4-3 CASSQDRGIQPQHF
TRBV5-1 CASSEPGQTNEKLFF
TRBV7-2 CASSSSGTLSYNEQFF
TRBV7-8 CASSFPIQGRTLRGQYF
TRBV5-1 CASSAEAKNIQYF
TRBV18 CASSPDMNTEAFF
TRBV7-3 CASSPKRQLEAFF
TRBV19 CASSIKQGNTEAFF
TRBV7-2 CASSPPGQGRGTQYF
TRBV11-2 CASSRDRELYGYTF
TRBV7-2 CASSTSGTGNQPQHF
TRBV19 CASSISHSTDTQYF
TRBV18 CASNHRGGGYTEAFF
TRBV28 CASRKGGTGGEKLFF
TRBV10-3 CAISGTGMGNEQFF
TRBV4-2 CASSQDLFSNTGELFF
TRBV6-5 CASSPTRTDNTEAFF
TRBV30 CAWKGTGRAFF
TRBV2 CASSLLDSRVEQFF
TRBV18 CASSPSGAGANVLTF
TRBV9 CASSPPNSNGYTF
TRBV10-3 CAISQRAGRDSPLHF
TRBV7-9 CASSLGSGESRTEAFF